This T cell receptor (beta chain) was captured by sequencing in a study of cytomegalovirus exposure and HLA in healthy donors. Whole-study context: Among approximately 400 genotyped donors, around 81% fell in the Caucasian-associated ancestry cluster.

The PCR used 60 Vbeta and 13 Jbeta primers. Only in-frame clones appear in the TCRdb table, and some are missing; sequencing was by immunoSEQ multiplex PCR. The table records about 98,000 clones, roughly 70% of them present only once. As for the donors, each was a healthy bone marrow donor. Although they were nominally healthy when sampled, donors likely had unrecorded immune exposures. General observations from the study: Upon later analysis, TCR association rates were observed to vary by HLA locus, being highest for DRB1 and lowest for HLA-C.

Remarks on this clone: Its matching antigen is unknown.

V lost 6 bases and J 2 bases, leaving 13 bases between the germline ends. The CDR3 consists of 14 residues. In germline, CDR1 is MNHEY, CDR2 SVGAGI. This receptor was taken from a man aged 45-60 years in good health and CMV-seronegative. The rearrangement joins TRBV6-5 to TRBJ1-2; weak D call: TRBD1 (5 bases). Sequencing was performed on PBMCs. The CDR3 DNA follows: TGTGCCAGCAGATACGCGCAGGGAAACTATGGCTACACCTTC. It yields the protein CASRYAQGNYGYTF.